This TCR beta chain was found in a study of blood T cell repertoires in COVID-19. The germline V gene encodes CDR1 LGHDT and CDR2 YNNKEL (reference sequence). Trimming left V 4 bases short and J 0 bases short, with 9 bases between. The CDR3 is 14 residues long. Libraries were prepared by immunoSEQ multiplex PCR; TCRdb keeps only in-frame clonotypes and omits some of them. The table records roughly 200,000 clones, more than 75% of them present only once. This TCR derives from a man aged 35 to 55 with acute COVID-19. Specimen: PBMCs or T cells enriched from blood (not recorded which). The rearrangement uses TRBV3-1 (or the pseudogene TRBV3-2) and TRBJ1-2; D is unresolved. Written as DNA, the CDR3 is TGTGCCAGCAGCCCACTACAATCTAACTATGGCTACACCTTC. Its translation: CASSPLQSNYGYTF.